This T cell receptor beta chain was found in a study of technical replicates of blood from a handful of donors. The table came from immunoSEQ multiplex PCR; TCRdb's copy has only in-frame clones and leaves some out. The sample holds 65,000 to 90,000 clones, roughly 90% seen once. V lost 5 bases, J lost 8 bases, and 13 bases stayed unmatched. The germline V gene has CDR1 LNHDA and CDR2 SQIVND (reference sequence). The CDR3 runs 18 residues. The clonotype originates from a human donor in good health. Some clones in this sample may be carry-over from other donors' samples. The chain recombines TRBV19 with TRBJ2-1; 15 bases match TRBD2. Source material: PBMCs. The CDR3 is CASSLALYGLAGGDEQFF. CDR3 nucleotides: TGTGCCAGTAGTCTTGCCCTTTACGGACTAGCGGGGGGGGATGAGCAGTTCTTC.